This section outlines one T cell receptor beta chain sequence together with its context. Which antigen it targets is not known. Per-nucleotide qualities are absent, and no much larger clonotype sits a single base away. This sample stems from a study of blood T cell repertoires in COVID-19 (dated by TCRdb to 2019 to 2021). Background on the whole study: Samples from collaborators originated in the United States, Italy and Spain and spanned both the acute and convalescent phases of COVID-19. Where available, HLA class I and class II types were obtained from metadata supplied by the sample provider rather than from assay-based typing. The prospective study material was composed of cDNA or gDNA derived from T cells, B-cell-depleted T cells, or PBMCs. The repertoires were made available in a free public database intended to serve as a resource for research on the immune response to SARS-CoV-2. Subjects who had been exposed to COVID-19, were actively infected with it, or had recovered from it provided the deeply sampled blood TCRbeta repertoires that made up the dataset. A de-identified subject ID, COVID-19 status, age in years and sex were almost always included in the sample metadata. Samples came from the ongoing ImmuneRACE study (first 160 participants) plus 1,254 subjects from 6 global collaborators. The paper as a whole reports these results and caveats: The amount of clinical and demographic metadata varied by source and participant and was provided uncurated.

Including the terminal cysteine and phenylalanine, the CDR3 comprises 14 residues. Only CDR3 DNA remains: 42 bases, in frame from the first base. Trimming takes 5 bases off V and 5 bases off J; junction bases not matched to a gene: 4. CDR1 and CDR2, looked up from the germline V gene, are SGDLS and YYNGEE. The immunoSEQ Assay, a bias-controlled multiplex PCR, was used to amplify TCRbeta CDR3 regions from genomic DNA. As for the original processing: Nucleated cell counts per sample were estimated from amplification of reference gene primers within the assay. To quantify the absolute abundance of each unique TCRbeta CDR3 rearrangement, sequence reads were collapsed and filtered. Productive Simpson clonality was computed per sample as the square root of Simpson's diversity index over productive rearrangements. Drawn from immuneACCESS, this table holds only the in-frame rearrangements with V and J called that TCRdb kept. Clones are partly lost; checked studies trace under half to an unresolved V gene and leave the rest unexplained. That table supplies the V and J calls and clone size; D and trimming were determined from the DNA. The table for this sample lists 430,000 or so clones; 70% to 90% of them were counted only once. The ten largest clones add up to approximately 1.3% of the sample.

Participants in the prospective study were enrolled through a virtual design, were aged 18 to 89 years, and lived in fewer than 30 United States geographic areas. To assign participants to cohorts, the prospective study relied on clinical history that participants themselves reported in a screening survey and a study questionnaire. Exposed participants were defined as having been in contact with someone with a PCR-confirmed or clinician-diagnosed COVID-19 case within 2 weeks of study entry. In the prospective study, mobile phlebotomists collected whole blood, serum and a nasopharyngeal or oropharyngeal swab from each participant. Additional blood draws and questionnaires over an approximately 2-month period could optionally be provided by prospective study participants. Before DNA extraction, blood samples from the prospective study were shipped at room temperature or frozen.

What was sequenced was PBMCs or T cells enriched from blood (not recorded which). The source is a woman younger than 30 who had been exposed to COVID-19. The V and J genes are TRBV9 and TRBJ1-5; TRBD1 lines up with 10 middle nucleotides. The DNA sequence follows: TGTGCCAGCAGTCGAGGACAGGGGGATCAGCCCCAGCATTTT. This is translated as CASSRGQGDQPQHF. With the portions outside the CDR3 filled from the reference TRBV9 and TRBJ1-5 genes, the complete variable region becomes DSGVTQTPKHLITATGQRVTLRCSPRSGDLSVYWYQQSLDQGLQFLIQYYNGEERAKGNILERFSAQQFPDLHSELNLSSLELGDSALYFCASSRGQGDQPQHFGDGTRLSIL.